The 5 T cell receptor beta chains listed next were all sequenced from one sample in a study of tumor and adjacent non-tumor tissue in lung cancer (dated by TCRdb to the late 2010s). Bulk unsorted tissue served as the source for RNA extraction, and RNA quality was assessed using a NanoDrop ND-1000 and an Agilent 2100. The normal lung samples consisted of distant non-tumor tissue collected more than 3 cm from the tumor edge. Library construction relied on multiplex PCR. TCRdb records Illumina HiSeq 2500 as the sequencer. TCRbeta libraries were constructed through three rounds of nested PCR with primers (Table S4) according to protocols modified from ARM-PCR. In-frame beta chains were kept once TCRdb had trimmed the public reads at Q25 with fastp and called clones with MiXCR. Rows with one shared CDR3 protein collapse into an entry with the most common genes and DNA. Recorded for this sample are roughly 74,000 distinct CDR3 sequences; more than 65% of them occurred a single time. The ten largest make up about two fifths of the sample.

The specimen sequenced was distant non-tumor lung tissue. The receptor source for this set is a man between 65 and 85 years old with non-small cell lung cancer.

Note on this clonotype: Here the CDR3 omits its conserved ending phenylalanine or tryptophan, so a read error is the likely source. The V call is TRBV6-1, the J call TRBJ2-5; D may correspond to TRBD1 or TRBD2 (6 bases each). The CDR3 totals 13 residues. Trimming pared 10 bases from V and 5 bases from J, leaving 17 bases between. Germline V lookup: CDR1 MNHNS, CDR2 SASEGT. The CDR3 reads CATEWRGEETQYL. In DNA, the CDR3 is TGTGCCACGGAGTGGAGGGGGGAGGAGACCCAGTACTTA.

Note on this clonotype: Its ends do not fully match the called genes, so a read error is possible. In nucleotides, the CDR3 is TGTGCCAGCGGTCCGATGGGACAGGGGGCAAACTACGAGCAGCACTTC. Its translation: CASGPMGQGANYEQHF. V is TRBV6-5 and J is TRBJ2-7, with 12 bases that match TRBD1. The CDR3 spans 16 residues. The germline V gene encodes CDR1 MNHEY and CDR2 SVGAGI.

V is TRBV6-2 or TRBV6-3 and J is TRBJ2-6; unclear D gene. V lost 8 bases to trimming and J lost 6 bases, with 8 bases between them. CDR3 length: 12 residues. The germline V gene has CDR1 MNHEY and CDR2 SVGEGT. CDR3 nucleotide sequence: TGTGCCAGCCGCATCGCGGCCAACGTCCTGACTTTC. Translation: CASRIAANVLTF.

Comments on this clonotype: Compared with germline, one end of the junction differs, possibly owing to a read error. This rearrangement joins TRBV6-2 or TRBV6-3 to TRBJ2-3, with TRBD1 identical over 8 bases. This CDR3 region has 17 residues. Germline V gene sequence: CDR1 MNHEY, CDR2 SVGEGT. CDR3 bases: TGTGCCAGTAGTTACCGACAGGGGATGCAGTCCACAGATACGCAGTATTTT. It specifies CASSYRQGMQSTDTQYF.

With regard to this clonotype: The junction and the germline gene differ at one end; a read error may be behind it. This chain uses TRBV29-1 with TRBJ2-2; a possible D gene is TRBD2 (5 bases). Germline values: CDR1 SQVTM, CDR2 ANQGSEA. The CDR3 runs 12 residues. The CDR3 here is CSGTGYTGEMFF. The CDR3 DNA reads TGCAGCGGGACTGGGTACACCGGGGAGATGTTTTTT.